A single sample is the source of the 15 T cell receptor beta chains below, sequenced in a study of cytomegalovirus exposure and HLA in healthy donors. PCR was performed using 60 Vbeta and 13 Jbeta primers. This table comes from immunoSEQ multiplex PCR, and its TCRdb copy is limited to in-frame clones, with some not included. Of about 220,000 clones listed, more than 65% are singletons. Material: PBMCs. The receptor source for this set is a man in his late teens or twenties in good health and CMV-seronegative.

The chain joins TRBV27 to TRBJ1-1; 11 bases fit TRBD1. Losses at the gene ends were 7 bases for V and 1 base for J; bases not matched to a gene: 5. Per germline, CDR1 MNHEY and CDR2 SMNVEV (reference sequence). This CDR3 is built from 15 residues. The CDR3: CASTAGTGGNTEAFF. The CDR3 region has the DNA TGTGCCAGCACCGCCGGGACAGGGGGGAACACTGAAGCTTTCTTT.

This chain joins TRBV6-5 and TRBJ1-5; D unclear. The CDR3 runs to 13 residues. Germline lookup yields CDR1 MNHEY and CDR2 SVGAGI. Trimming shortened V by 6 bases and J by 5 bases, and 11 bases separated the two germline ends. CDR3 loop: CASRLQFHQPQHF. The CDR3 nucleotides are TGTGCCAGCAGACTCCAATTCCATCAGCCCCAGCATTTT.

The gene calls are TRBV6-5 and TRBJ2-7; TRBD1 is a possible D gene (5 bases). Germline V gene lookup returns CDR1 MNHEY and CDR2 SVGAGI. The CDR3 contains 13 residues. Trimming shortened V by 4 bases and J by 3 bases, and 10 bases separated the two germline ends. CDR3 protein: CASSWGRVYEQYF. DNA for the CDR3: TGTGCCAGCAGTTGGGGCAGGGTCTACGAGCAGTACTTC.

The count of this clone is one. The rearrangement uses TRBV2 and TRBJ2-5; tentative D call: TRBD1 (5 bases). Looked up from germline, CDR1 is SNHLY and CDR2 is FYNNEI. V was trimmed by 7 bases and J by 5 bases, leaving 17 bases between them. The CDR3 runs 14 residues. The CDR3 spells CASNTHQGSETQYF. CDR3 nucleotides: TGTGCCAGCAACACTCACCAGGGTAGCGAGACCCAGTACTTC.

The chain couples TRBV19 to TRBJ2-7; possible D gene TRBD1, 6 bases. This CDR3 contains 17 residues. Per the germline V gene, CDR1 is LNHDA and CDR2 is SQIVND (reference sequence). Trimming shortened V by 3 bases and J by 0 bases, and 18 bases separated the two germline ends. The CDR3 region is CASSISFGGSSSYEQYF. The CDR3 DNA reads TGTGCCAGTAGTATTTCCTTTGGGGGCTCCTCCTCCTACGAGCAGTACTTC.

CDR3 nucleotides: TGTGCCAGCAGTTTAGAGGGGGAGGAGACCCAGTACTTC. Translation gives CASSLEGEETQYF. The rearrangement links TRBV27 to TRBJ2-5; D is perhaps TRBD1 (6 bases). Germline V gene sequence: CDR1 MNHEY, CDR2 SMNVEV (reference sequence). Trimming shortened V by 2 bases and J by 5 bases, and 9 bases separated the two germline ends. The CDR3 runs to 13 residues.

The chain uses TRBV11-3 and TRBJ1-5; no reliable D call. There are 14 residues in the CDR3. The V end was cut by 1 base, the J end by 2 bases, with 6 bases between. Per the germline V gene, CDR1 is SGHNT and CDR2 is YENEEA. CDR3 DNA: TGTGCCAGCAGCTTAGTGGCAGGCAATCAGCCCCAGCATTTT. Translation gives CASSLVAGNQPQHF.

The gene calls are TRBV27 and TRBJ2-5; 11 bases line up with TRBD1. The J call may be in error: the DNA end matches TRBJ2-7 better. Looked up from germline, CDR1 is MNHEY and CDR2 is SMNVEV (reference sequence). This CDR3 comprises 14 residues. This CDR3 is CATRDRGSSYEQYF. The CDR3, as DNA: TGTGCCACCCGGGACAGGGGGAGCTCCTACGAGCAGTACTTC.

This clone was found a few times. This rearrangement joins TRBV7-9 to TRBJ1-2, with D possibly being TRBD1 (5 bases). Germline V gene data show CDR1 as SEHNR and CDR2 as FQNEAQ (reference sequence). The CDR3 runs 13 residues. Trimming left V 5 bases short and J 2 bases short, with 9 bases between. CDR3 in amino acids: CASSPGHNYGYTF. DNA of the CDR3: TGTGCCAGCAGCCCCGGACACAACTATGGCTACACCTTC. The variable domain in full, with the rest retrieved from reference TRBV7-9 and TRBJ1-2, is DTGVSQNPRHKITKRGQNVTFRCDPISEHNRLYWYRQTLGQGPEFLTYFQNEAQLEKSRLLSDRFSAERPKGSFSTLEIQRTEQGDSAMYLCASSPGHNYGYTFGSGTRLTVV.

This rearrangement joins TRBV18 to TRBJ2-3; 8 bases align to TRBD2. The ends lost 3 bases at V and 0 bases at J; junction bases unmatched: 2. Germline loops: CDR1 KGHSH, CDR2 LQKENI. The CDR3 covers 15 residues. For the CDR3, the DNA is TGTGCCAGCTCACCCGTAGCGGGGAGCACAGATACGCAGTATTTT. Translating gives CASSPVAGSTDTQYF.

The genes are TRBV2 and TRBJ2-2; a possible D gene is TRBD2 (5 bases). This CDR3 has 17 amino acids. Trimming took 3 bases from V and 3 from J, leaving 17 bases between them. Germline V CDR1 and CDR2: SNHLY, FYNNEI. For the CDR3, the DNA is TGTGCCAGCAGTGACGTTGGAGGTATGGGGTACACCGGGGAGCTGTTTTTT. Its protein product is CASSDVGGMGYTGELFF.

The chain couples TRBV7-9 to TRBJ2-1; D not certain. Germline CDR1 and CDR2: SEHNR and FQNEAQ (reference sequence). The CDR3 is made up of 12 amino acids. V was cut by 3 bases and J by 5 bases, with 5 bases left in between. This CDR3 reads CASSFQNNEQFF. CDR3 sequence (DNA): TGTGCCAGCAGCTTCCAGAACAATGAGCAGTTCTTC.

V and J are TRBV11-2 and TRBJ2-1; D is undetermined. Germline assignment: CDR1 SGHAT and CDR2 FQNNGV. This CDR3 comprises 11 residues. Trimming removed 1 base from V and 12 bases from J, with 7 bases in between. The CDR3 spells CASSLVSRQFF. The CDR3 bases are TGTGCCAGCAGCTTAGTTAGCCGGCAGTTCTTC. Complete variable domain (other parts from reference TRBV11-2 and TRBJ2-1): EAGVAQSPRYKIIEKRQSVAFWCNPISGHATLYWYQQILGQGPKLLIQFQNNGVVDDSQLPKDRFSAERLKGVDSTLKIQPAKLEDSAVYLCASSLVSRQFFGPGTRLTVL.

The chain joins TRBV19 to TRBJ1-2, with a tentative D call TRBD1 (5 bases). Trimming took off 3 bases at V and 6 bases at J, with 11 bases between the two ends. From germline, CDR1 is LNHDA and CDR2 SQIVND (reference sequence). The CDR3 runs 13 residues. The CDR3 DNA follows: TGTGCCAGTAGTATTGTCAGGGATCATGGCTACACCTTC. Amino acid sequence: CASSIVRDHGYTF. Full variable domain (missing parts from reference TRBV19 and TRBJ1-2): DGGITQSPKYLFRKEGQNVTLSCEQNLNHDAMYWYRQDPGQGLRLIYYSQIVNDFQKGDIAEGYSVSREKKESFPLTVTSAQKNPTAFYLCASSIVRDHGYTFGSGTRLTVV.

Of note for this clone: One junction end does not reproduce the germline sequence, and a read error may be involved. The rearrangement uses TRBV10-3 and TRBJ1-1; TRBD1 matches at 9 bases. CDR3 length equals 16 residues. Germline values: CDR1 ENHRY, CDR2 SYGVKD. Here the CDR3 reads CAISPGQGMGHTQAFF. The DNA for the CDR3 is TGTGCCATCAGCCCGGGACAGGGCATGGGGCACACTCAAGCTTTCTTT.